This note documents a single TCR beta chain sequence. Its antigen target is currently unknown. Base qualities are missing; no much larger clone stands one base away. The sample belongs to a study of blood T cell repertoires in COVID-19 (dated by TCRdb to between 2020 and 2021). As for the study more broadly: Samples covering the acute and convalescent phases of COVID-19 were provided by collaborators in the United States, Italy and Spain. The prospective study material was composed of cDNA or gDNA derived from T cells, B-cell-depleted T cells, or PBMCs. Subjects who had been exposed to COVID-19, were actively infected with it, or had recovered from it provided the deeply sampled blood TCRbeta repertoires that made up the dataset. The repertoires were made available in a free public database intended to serve as a resource for research on the immune response to SARS-CoV-2. Samples were obtained from the ongoing ImmuneRACE study (first 160 participants) and from over 1,000 subjects provided by 6 global collaborators. Nearly every sample came with metadata listing a de-identified subject ID, COVID-19 status, age in years and sex. Where available, HLA class I and class II types were taken from metadata supplied by the sample provider and were not determined by assay-based typing.

TCRbeta CDR3 regions were amplified from genomic DNA by means of the immunoSEQ Assay, a bias-controlled multiplex PCR. The published analysis was carried out like this. Nucleated cell counts per sample were estimated from amplification of reference gene primers within the assay. Sequence reads were collapsed and filtered to measure the absolute abundance of every unique TCRbeta CDR3 rearrangement. For each sample, productive Simpson clonality was calculated by taking the square root of Simpson's diversity index across productive rearrangements. TCRdb re-hosts the immuneACCESS table, in-frame sequences only. Its copies lack some clones; in the studies checked, an unresolved V gene accounts for under half of them, and the cause for the rest is not known. Clone size and V and J calls were adopted from that table, with D and trimming inferred from the DNA. The sample has 75,000 or so clones on record, around 80% of them singletons. 5.8% of the sample rests with the top ten.

Whole blood was collected in K2EDTA tubes by collaborating institutions according to the institutions' own protocols. For TCRbeta analysis, collaborator samples were shipped as frozen whole blood, as isolated PBMCs, or as DNA extracted from either sample type. What the work shows at the level of the full study, not this receptor alone: How much clinical and demographic metadata was included differed by source and by participant, and the metadata was provided uncurated.

V was cut back by 8 bases and J by 5 bases, leaving a gap of 12 bases between them. From its cysteine to its phenylalanine, the CDR3 spans 12 amino acids. The retained sequence is limited to the CDR3, 36 bases, with the frame set at the first base. CDR1 SGHTA and CDR2 FQGNSA are derived from the germline V gene. Sequenced sample: peripheral blood. The chain couples TRBV7-2 to TRBJ1-1; the D gene cannot be named for sure. The TCR sequence derives from a man between 60 and 70 years old with active or convalescent COVID-19. CDR3 loop: CASYRRRTEAFF. The DNA sequence reads TGTGCCAGCTATCGGCGGCGGACTGAAGCTTTCTTT.